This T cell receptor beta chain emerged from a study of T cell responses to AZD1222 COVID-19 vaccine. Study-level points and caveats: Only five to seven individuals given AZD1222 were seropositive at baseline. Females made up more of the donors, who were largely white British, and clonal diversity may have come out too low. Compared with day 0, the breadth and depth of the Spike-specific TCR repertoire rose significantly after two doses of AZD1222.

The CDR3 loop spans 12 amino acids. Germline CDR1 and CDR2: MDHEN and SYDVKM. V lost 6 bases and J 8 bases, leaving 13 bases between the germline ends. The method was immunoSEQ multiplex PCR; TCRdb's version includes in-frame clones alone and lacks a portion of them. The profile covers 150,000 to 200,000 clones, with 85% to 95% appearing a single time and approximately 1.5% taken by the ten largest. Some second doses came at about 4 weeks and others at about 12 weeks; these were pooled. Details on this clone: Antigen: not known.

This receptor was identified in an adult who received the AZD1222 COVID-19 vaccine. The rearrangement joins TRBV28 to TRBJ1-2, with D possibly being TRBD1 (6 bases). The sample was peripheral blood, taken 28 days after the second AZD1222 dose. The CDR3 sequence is CASSGGLLGYTF. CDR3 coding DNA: TGTGCCAGCAGCGGGGGGCTGTTAGGCTACACCTTC.